This TCR beta chain is drawn from a study of metastatic and nonmetastatic thyroid tumors. Patients were all untreated before their thyroid surgery. Germline lookup yields CDR1 MNHEY and CDR2 SVGAGI. V was cut by 2 bases and J by 2 bases, with 15 bases left in between. The CDR3 length is 16 residues. This clone was seen at least ten times. Its antigen is currently unknown. Study results and caveats: Significantly greater TCR beta diversity was reportedly found in malignant thyroid tumors than in benign nodules (in blood and tumor).

TCRdb recomputed clones from the PCR reads via MiXCR. This sample carries about 70,000 clones, roughly a sixth of them seen once, and the ten largest clones take more than 10%. V is TRBV6-5 and J is TRBJ1-1; D unclear. Sequenced sample: blood. The TCR sequence derives from a female donor with papillary thyroid cancer or a benign thyroid nodule (not recorded which). Some clones in this sample may be carry-over from other donors' samples. CDR3 DNA: TGTGCCAGCAGTTACGTGAGGGTCCTACGAAACACTGAAGCTTTCTTT. Its translation is CASSYVRVLRNTEAFF.